Shown below are 2 T cell receptor beta chains from a single sample sequenced in a study of Ad26.COV2.S vaccination and SARS-CoV-2 variants. The data were produced by immunoSEQ multiplex PCR, yet TCRdb's version contains in-frame clones alone and is incomplete. The sample lists about 350,000 clones; 75% to 90% were seen once. The treatment here: about 20 received Ad26.COV2.S at low or high dose, single or two shots; roughly five received placebo; per-sample allocation not given. Day 63 after the first vaccine or placebo injection was the time point for sampling. Sequencing used peripheral blood, obtained in a trial of Ad26.COV2.S vaccine versus placebo. The receptors stem from a person between 18 and 65 years old who received the Ad26.COV2.S COVID-19 vaccine or a placebo.

This clone was seen once. The chain has TRBV28 and TRBJ2-7, with D perhaps matching TRBD2 (6 bases). The CDR3 runs to 16 residues. The V gene lost 2 bases and the J gene lost 0 bases, with 14 bases spanning the gap. Germline CDR1 is MDHEN and CDR2 is SYDVKM. The CDR3, as DNA: TGTGCCAGCAGTTTAAGGGACTCCTGGAGCTCCTACGAGCAGTACTTC. Residues: CASSLRDSWSSYEQYF.

There are a few counts of this clone. The chain combines TRBV4-2 with TRBJ2-1, with 9 nucleotides matching TRBD2. The junction had 10 bases not matched to a gene; V was cut back by 3 bases and J by 4 bases. CDR1 LGHNA and CDR2 YNFKEQ come from the germline V gene. The CDR3 consists of 17 residues. CDR3 in amino acids: CASSQISGSFGYNEQFF. The CDR3, as DNA: TGTGCCAGCAGCCAGATTAGCGGGAGCTTTGGGTACAATGAGCAGTTCTTC.